This T cell receptor beta chain comes out of a study of T cells in Graves' hyperthyroidism and ophthalmopathy. CDR1 is MNHNS, CDR2 SASEGT, per germline. The CDR3 is made up of 14 amino acids. Between the trimmed V and J ends, which lost 2 bases and 4 bases, there was a span of 11 bases. This clonotype was detected ten times or more. What was amplified from RNA transcripts were TCR beta CDR3 regions. An initial round of RT-PCR targeting the TCR CDR3 relied on the HTBI primer set. TCRdb re-called the multiplex PCR reads with MiXCR, one entry per CDR3 protein. This table has hundreds of thousands of distinct CDR3 sequences, roughly a quarter appearing once.

The sequenced sample consisted of blood. The gene calls are TRBV6-1 and TRBJ2-5; D gene uncertain. The clonotype was recovered from a woman in her 30s with Graves' ophthalmopathy. DNA of the CDR3: TGTGCCAGCAGTGAACTAGTTCGCGCAGAGACCCAGTACTTC. This sequence encodes CASSELVRAETQYF.